These T cell receptor beta chains were read from a single sample in a study of shared clonotypes between healthy human individuals. Here immunoSEQ multiplex PCR was the method, and the copy in TCRdb shows in-frame clones only, minus some. Here the sample spans 2 million to 2.5 million clones, about 95% being singletons. The sample consisted of naive CD8+ T cells sorted from blood. These TCRs come from a man aged 18 to 30 in good health. Both conserved end residues are part of each CDR3. Fields, in order: V gene, clone size, J gene, CDR3 protein. Part of the rows lack a size; the others show once, few, many or a class for expanded clones.

>TRBV4-3|-|TRBJ2-7
CASSQEYWGLAEYEQYF
>TRBV4-1|once|TRBJ2-7
CASSQEFTGGYEQYF
>TRBV7-2|-|TRBJ2-7
CANSWGLAVYEQYF
>TRBV4-1|once|TRBJ2-7
CASSQDSGTGSYEQYF
>TRBV7-7|-|TRBJ1-1
CASSYGEGTEAFF
>TRBV19|-|TRBJ2-3
CASSSRTLSTDTQYF
>TRBV10-3|-|TRBJ2-1
CAISDGRDSTWDNEQFF
>TRBV2|-|TRBJ2-7
CASVDPPYEQYF
>TRBV4-2|-|TRBJ2-1
CASSQVVGGAPNNEQFF
>TRBV6-1|once|TRBJ2-7
CASSELAVGEYEQYF
>TRBV27|-|TRBJ2-1
CASSLGRGAGYNEQFF
>TRBV30|-|TRBJ2-7
CAWRRLGEGYEQYF
>TRBV11-3|-|TRBJ2-7
CASSPAGTGLYEQYF
>TRBV6-6|-|TRBJ2-3
CASSRVTSTDTQYF
>TRBV7-6|-|TRBJ2-7
CASSLSGLFQYEQYF
>TRBV7-9|-|TRBJ2-7
CASSPGQGRDEQYF
>TRBV30|-|TRBJ1-1
CASPGRKNTEAFF
>TRBV10-3|-|TRBJ2-7
CAISEGSIEQYF
>TRBV5-4|-|TRBJ1-2
CASSLWGGSVGRHGYTF
>TRBV13|-|TRBJ1-3
CASSTGRAGNTIYF
>TRBV6-1|-|TRBJ2-3
CASNTGTASTDTQYF
>TRBV10-2|-|TRBJ2-1
CASREGISYNEQFF
>TRBV5-6|-|TRBJ2-7
CASSLSGQVHEQYF
>TRBV10-1|once|TRBJ2-2
CASQLGSRGELFF
>TRBV28|-|TRBJ2-3
CASSFRGFWGGSTDTQYF
>TRBV5-6|-|TRBJ1-1
CASSLMGGSTEAFF
>TRBV10-2|-|TRBJ2-5
CASSLAETQYF
>TRBV6-1|-|TRBJ2-7
CASSESLDNAYEQYF
>TRBV7-9|once|TRBJ1-2
CASSLISQGAPGYTF
>TRBV9|-|TRBJ1-5
CASSDSRQGPQHF
>TRBV30|few|TRBJ2-7
CAWSVSHEQYF
>TRBV7-9|-|TRBJ2-7
CASSLAETEYYSYEQYF
>TRBV29-1|-|TRBJ2-3
CSTLGQGALDTQYF
>TRBV9|once|TRBJ2-2
CAFPEGAEDTGELFF
>TRBV27|-|TRBJ2-2
CASSVGAKPTGELFF
>TRBV11-2|few|TRBJ1-1
CASSLGPEGNTEAFF
>TRBV5-1|-|TRBJ2-7
CASSWSGVTSGPYEQYF
>TRBV7-9|-|TRBJ2-5
CASSPREQGRGETQYF
>TRBV30|-|TRBJ2-7
CARSVTYGYHYEQYF
>TRBV27|-|TRBJ2-1
CASSLPRTSGSGRNEQFF
>TRBV28|-|TRBJ2-3
CASRHREGLGTDTQYF